The TCR beta chain under discussion was sequenced for a study of molecular identifiers for immune sequencing clone quantification. Study-level findings and limits: In naive cells, clones above 20 RNA copies held under 1% of molecules, whereas in effector cells they held over 99%.

The ends were cut back, 3 bases at V and 3 bases at J, with 11 bases in the middle. The CDR3 totals 14 residues. Germline assignment: CDR1 MNHEY and CDR2 SMNVEV (reference sequence). Source material for naive CD8 libraries was roughly 20,000 to 1,100,000 sorted cells, with 10%, 30% or 50% RNA. Sorting isolated naive CD8 T cells as CD8+CD4-CCR7+CD45RA+ events. The bulk TCR libraries were made with methods described before and with listed TCR primers. TCRdb reprocessed the PCR reads with MiXCR, giving one entry per CDR3 protein. The sample consists of some 590,000 distinct CDR3 sequences, around 25% of them appearing once. A few counts support this clonotype. Its target is unknown.

This clonotype originated in a human donor in good health. Some libraries in this study had Jurkat cell RNA spiked in. The genes are TRBV27 and TRBJ1-1; the D is unclear. The sample was naive CD8+ T cells from blood, with Jurkat cell RNA spiked in. Subset defined: FACS-sorted CD8+CD4-CCR7+CD45RA+ naive T cells. In DNA form, the CDR3 reads TGTGCCAGCAGTTTCGTGGGTGGTCACACTGAAGCTTTCTTT. Residues: CASSFVGGHTEAFF.